This is a list of T cell receptor beta chains from one sample in a study of T cell changes during pregnancy in multiple sclerosis. Only in-frame clones appear in the TCRdb table, and some are missing; sequencing was by immunoSEQ multiplex PCR. This table has 70,000 to 95,000 clones, over 75% appearing once. The material was peripheral blood, obtained before pregnancy. The receptors come from a female donor with multiple sclerosis, enrolled in a pregnancy study. CDR3s include the opening cysteine and the closing phenylalanine or tryptophan. Fields, in order: V gene, clone size, D gene, J gene, CDR3 protein, CDR3 DNA. D genes are given only for firm matches. Not every row has a clone size; where given, it reads once, few, many or a size class.

>TRBV10-3|few|-|TRBJ2-5
CAIGAFDQETQYF
TGTGCCATCGGGGCGTTTGATCAAGAGACCCAGTACTTC
>TRBV6-5|-|-|TRBJ2-1
CASSYVGARPNEQFF
TGTGCCAGCAGTTACGTGGGGGCGCGCCCGAATGAGCAGTTCTTC
>TRBV28|once|TRBD1|TRBJ1-1
CASSSGQGDTEAFF
TGTGCCAGCAGTTCCGGACAGGGAGACACTGAAGCTTTCTTT
>TRBV7-3|-|-|TRBJ2-5
CASSPVGGQETQYF
TGTGCCAGCAGCCCGGTAGGCGGCCAAGAGACCCAGTACTTC
>TRBV25-1|-|TRBD1|TRBJ1-1
CASSEHPGQGVGDTEAFF
TGTGCCAGCAGTGAGCACCCGGGACAGGGGGTTGGGGACACTGAAGCTTTCTTT
>TRBV6-5|-|TRBD1|TRBJ2-2
CASSSTPGQGWELFF
TGTGCCAGCAGTTCAACACCGGGACAGGGATGGGAGCTGTTTTTT
>TRBV19|-|-|TRBJ1-2
CASTWGLGGNYGYTF
TGTGCCAGTACCTGGGGACTGGGAGGTAACTATGGCTACACCTTC
>TRBV5-4|-|-|TRBJ2-7
CASSLRGSNEQYF
TGTGCCAGCAGCTTACGGGGATCCAACGAGCAGTACTTC
>TRBV12-5|-|-|TRBJ2-1
CASAPDGWRNEQFF
TGTGCTAGTGCCCCCGATGGTTGGAGGAATGAGCAGTTCTTC
>TRBV7-9|-|TRBD2|TRBJ2-1
CASSLAAGGPNEQFF
TGTGCCAGCAGCTTAGCGGCGGGGGGGCCCAATGAGCAGTTCTTC
>TRBV4-3|once|-|TRBJ2-1
CASSQDLGTGSNEQFF
TGCGCCAGCAGCCAAGATCTTGGAACAGGTAGCAATGAGCAGTTCTTC
>TRBV29-1|-|-|TRBJ2-1
CSVVRELYNEQFF
TGCAGCGTTGTTCGTGAGCTCTACAATGAGCAGTTCTTC
>TRBV11-2|-|-|TRBJ2-6
CASSPGSLSGANVLTF
TGTGCCAGCAGCCCAGGTAGTCTATCTGGGGCCAACGTCCTGACTTTC
>TRBV28|-|-|TRBJ2-5
CASSLSRETQYF
TGTGCCAGCAGTTTATCGCGAGAGACCCAGTACTTC
>TRBV5-5|-|TRBD1|TRBJ1-1
CASSRDRDSTEAFF
TGTGCCAGCAGCCGGGACAGAGATAGCACTGAAGCTTTCTTT
>TRBV4-2|-|TRBD1|TRBJ2-1
CASSQQGVEQFF
TGTGCCAGCAGCCAACAGGGGGTTGAGCAGTTCTTC
>TRBV5-6|-|-|TRBJ2-3
CASSLVPGDTQYF
TGTGCCAGCAGCTTGGTCCCCGGGGATACGCAGTATTTT
>TRBV18|-|-|TRBJ1-4
CASSLDRNEKLFF
TGTGCCAGCTCACTCGACAGGAATGAAAAACTGTTTTTT
>TRBV7-2|-|-|TRBJ2-1
CASSLGFSGGYSYNEQFF
TGTGCCAGCAGCTTAGGGTTTTCGGGGGGCTACTCCTACAATGAGCAGTTCTTC
>TRBV5-1|-|TRBD1|TRBJ1-4
CASSIRTGGLNEKLFF
TGCGCCAGCAGCATTAGGACAGGGGGCCTAAATGAAAAACTGTTTTTT
>TRBV7-9|-|-|TRBJ1-4
CASSFSGKYPNEKLFF
TGTGCCAGCAGCTTTAGCGGCAAATACCCTAATGAAAAACTGTTTTTT
>TRBV11-2|-|TRBD2|TRBJ2-4
CASSLLASGGRDIQYF
TGTGCCAGCAGCTTATTGGCTAGCGGGGGGAGAGACATTCAGTACTTC
>TRBV2|few|-|TRBJ2-7
CASWGTTYEQYF
TGTGCCAGCTGGGGGACAACCTACGAGCAGTACTTC
>TRBV19|-|-|TRBJ2-4
CASSPQGGRGDIQYF
TGTGCCAGTAGTCCCCAAGGGGGGAGGGGTGACATTCAGTACTTC
>TRBV5-4|-|-|TRBJ2-5
CASSLDPDRQKTQYF
TGTGCCAGCAGCTTGGATCCCGACAGGCAAAAGACCCAGTACTTC
>TRBV2|-|TRBD2|TRBJ2-3
CASLLANTDTQYF
TGTGCCAGCCTACTAGCGAATACAGATACGCAGTATTTT
>TRBV7-2|few|-|TRBJ2-7
CASSLERIAEQYF
TGTGCCAGCAGCTTGGAGAGGATAGCCGAGCAGTACTTC
>TRBV6-5|-|TRBD1|TRBJ1-4
CASSHGTDHTEKLFF
TGTGCCAGCAGTCATGGGACAGATCATACTGAAAAACTGTTTTTT
>TRBV11-2|once|-|TRBJ2-1
CASSSQGTRNEQFF
TGTGCCAGCAGCTCCCAGGGTACCCGGAATGAGCAGTTCTTC
>TRBV5-4|-|-|TRBJ1-3
CASSLGGGFTGNTIYF
TGTGCCAGCAGCTTGGGCGGGGGGTTCACTGGAAACACCATATATTTT
>TRBV5-6|-|TRBD1|TRBJ1-5
CASSPGQGNQPQHF
TGTGCCAGCAGCCCGGGACAGGGCAATCAGCCCCAGCATTTT
>TRBV10-2|-|-|TRBJ2-1
CASSESSAGLKQFF
TGCGCCAGCAGTGAGTCATCGGCAGGCCTCAAACAGTTCTTC
>TRBV19|-|TRBD1|TRBJ1-2
CASSIVRGRTDPYGYTF
TGTGCCAGTAGTATAGTAAGGGGGCGGACCGACCCCTATGGCTACACCTTC
>TRBV7-3|many|TRBD1|TRBJ1-2
CASSLTRQGDGYTF
TGTGCCAGCAGCTTAACTAGACAGGGCGATGGCTACACCTTC
>TRBV7-9|-|TRBD1|TRBJ1-1
CASSRQGAFEAFF
TGTGCCAGCAGCCGACAGGGGGCCTTTGAAGCTTTCTTT
>TRBV2|-|TRBD1|TRBJ1-5
CASSEGTGSRHQPQHF
TGTGCCAGCAGTGAAGGGACAGGGTCACGACATCAGCCCCAGCATTTT
>TRBV29-1|-|-|TRBJ1-1
CSVEARVASTEAFF
TGCAGCGTTGAAGCGAGGGTGGCGAGCACTGAAGCTTTCTTT
>TRBV6-6|-|-|TRBJ2-7
CASSYLQASYEQYF
TGTGCCAGCAGTTACTTACAGGCCTCCTACGAGCAGTACTTC
>TRBV5-1|-|TRBD1|TRBJ2-7
CASNLQGGGEQYF
TGCGCCAGCAACCTACAGGGGGGAGGAGAGCAGTACTTC
>TRBV19|-|-|TRBJ1-1
CASKTSWGGGTEAFF
TGTGCCAGTAAGACTAGCTGGGGAGGCGGCACTGAAGCTTTCTTT
>TRBV10-2|few|-|TRBJ2-1
CASSDPLGEQFF
TGCGCCAGCAGTGATCCTCTCGGTGAGCAGTTCTTC
>TRBV2|-|-|TRBJ2-3
CASSEGVSWGPDTQYF
TGTGCCAGCAGTGAGGGCGTCTCGTGGGGCCCAGATACGCAGTATTTT
>TRBV6-1|-|-|TRBJ1-1
CASRETVNTEAFF
TGTGCCAGCAGAGAGACAGTGAACACTGAAGCTTTCTTT
>TRBV4-3|-|-|TRBJ1-1
CASSLSSGTEAFF
TGCGCCAGCAGCCTAAGTTCAGGAACTGAAGCTTTCTTT
>TRBV29-1|-|TRBD1|TRBJ2-1
CSVDRGRSNEQFF
TGCAGCGTTGACAGGGGGCGCAGTAATGAGCAGTTCTTC
>TRBV29-1|few|TRBD1|TRBJ1-1
CSVETRGRAFF
TGCAGCGTCGAGACAAGGGGGCGAGCTTTCTTT
>TRBV6-5|-|TRBD1|TRBJ2-7
CASSWDRGYEQYF
TGTGCCAGCAGTTGGGACAGGGGCTACGAGCAGTACTTC
>TRBV19|-|TRBD1|TRBJ2-7
CASSIVGTGLYEQYF
TGTGCCAGTAGTATAGTTGGGACAGGTCTCTACGAGCAGTACTTC
>TRBV4-3|-|-|TRBJ1-2
CASSQDWFRVESMDYGYTF
TGCGCCAGCAGCCAAGATTGGTTCAGGGTGGAGTCCATGGACTATGGCTACACCTTC
>TRBV7-9|-|-|TRBJ1-2
CASSFGGSLYGYTF
TGTGCCAGCAGCTTTGGGGGCTCCCTTTATGGCTACACCTTC
>TRBV30|-|-|TRBJ1-5
CAWAGESSNQPQHF
TGTGCCTGGGCCGGGGAATCTAGTAATCAGCCCCAGCATTTT
>TRBV5-5|few|-|TRBJ2-3
CASSLGRTGTTDTQYF
TGTGCCAGCAGCTTGGGGCGCACAGGAACCACAGATACGCAGTATTTT
>TRBV5-1|once|TRBD1|TRBJ2-3
CASSLGRDRGYLPDTQYF
TGCGCCAGCAGCTTGGGGAGGGACAGGGGATACCTCCCAGATACGCAGTATTTT
>TRBV18|-|-|TRBJ1-4
CASSSSPAGGSTTNEKLFF
TGTGCCAGCTCATCCTCCCCCGCGGGAGGGAGTACAACTAATGAAAAACTGTTTTTT
>TRBV2|-|-|TRBJ1-1
CASSYDSNTEAFF
TGTGCCAGCAGTTACGACAGCAACACTGAAGCTTTCTTT
>TRBV9|-|TRBD1|TRBJ1-4
CASSAGDSQVEKLFF
TGTGCCAGCAGCGCTGGGGACAGCCAGGTTGAAAAACTGTTTTTT
>TRBV9|-|-|TRBJ1-1
CASSVGPREDTEAFF
TGTGCCAGCAGCGTAGGGCCCAGGGAGGACACTGAAGCTTTCTTT
>TRBV5-1|-|-|TRBJ1-2
CASSLDMDGYTF
TGCGCCAGCAGCTTGGACATGGATGGCTACACCTTC